The source of this T cell receptor (beta chain) is a study of shared T cell receptors in the human thymus. Deletions cut 5 bases from V and 8 bases from J, with 33 bases between. Germline CDR1 and CDR2: SGHDN and FVKESK. The CDR3 extends over 20 amino acids. Profiled with immunoSEQ multiplex PCR; TCRdb holds only in-frame clones, not every one. The sample holds about 660,000 clones; 87% are singletons and the top ten take just under 0.0095%. The same specimen was also included in a second study, on human thymus T cells. As that report states: Thymus specimens were resections from corrective heart surgery.

The chain recombines TRBV14 with TRBJ1-4; no firm D call. Input material: thymocytes. This clonotype originated in a boy less than two years old with a congenital heart defect. The CDR3 spells CASSFRTEGYSFSEKEKLFF. The CDR3, as DNA: TGTGCCAGCAGCTTCCGAACCGAGGGATACTCCTTCTCTGAGAAAGAAAAACTGTTTTTT.